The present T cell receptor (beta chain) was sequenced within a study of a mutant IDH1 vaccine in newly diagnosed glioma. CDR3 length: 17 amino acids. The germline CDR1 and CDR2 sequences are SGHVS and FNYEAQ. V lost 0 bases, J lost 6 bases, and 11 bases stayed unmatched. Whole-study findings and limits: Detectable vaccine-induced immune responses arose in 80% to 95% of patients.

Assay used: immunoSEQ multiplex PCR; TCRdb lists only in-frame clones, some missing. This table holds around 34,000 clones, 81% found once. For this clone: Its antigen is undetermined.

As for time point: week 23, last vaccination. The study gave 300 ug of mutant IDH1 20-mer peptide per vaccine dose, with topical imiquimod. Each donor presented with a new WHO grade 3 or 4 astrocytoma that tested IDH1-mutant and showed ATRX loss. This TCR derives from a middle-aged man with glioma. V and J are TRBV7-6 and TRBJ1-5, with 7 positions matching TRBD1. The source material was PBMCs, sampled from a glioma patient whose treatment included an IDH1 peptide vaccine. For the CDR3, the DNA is TGTGCCAGCAGCTTAGCGCAAGGAGGCAGGGGGGGTCAGCCCCAGCATTTT. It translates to CASSLAQGGRGGQPQHF.